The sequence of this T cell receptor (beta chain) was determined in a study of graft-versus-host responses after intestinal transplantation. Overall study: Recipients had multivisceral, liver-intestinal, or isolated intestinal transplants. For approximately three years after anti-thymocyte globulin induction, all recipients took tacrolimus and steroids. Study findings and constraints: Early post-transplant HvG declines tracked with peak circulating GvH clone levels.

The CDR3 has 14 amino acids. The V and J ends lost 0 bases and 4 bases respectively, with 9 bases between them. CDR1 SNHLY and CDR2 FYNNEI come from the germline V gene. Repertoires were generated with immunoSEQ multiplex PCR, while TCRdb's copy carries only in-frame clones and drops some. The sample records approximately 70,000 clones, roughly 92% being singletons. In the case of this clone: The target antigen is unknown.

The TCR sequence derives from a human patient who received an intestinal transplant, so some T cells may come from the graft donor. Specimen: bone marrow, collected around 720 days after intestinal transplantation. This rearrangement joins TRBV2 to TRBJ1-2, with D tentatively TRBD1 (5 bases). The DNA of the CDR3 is TGTGCCAGCAGTGAAGCCGACAGCGTCTATGGCTACACCTTC. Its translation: CASSEADSVYGYTF. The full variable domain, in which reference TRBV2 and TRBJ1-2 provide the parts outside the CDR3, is EPEVTQTPSHQVTQMGQEVILRCVPISNHLYFYWYRQILGQKVEFLVSFYNNEISEKSEIFDDQFSVERPDGSNFTLKIRSTKLEDSAMYFCASSEADSVYGYTFGSGTRLTVV.